The table lists the clone carrying this T cell receptor beta chain with many counts. The sample comes from a study of identical twins. This CDR3 has 13 amino acids. V was shortened by 3 bases and J by 2 bases, with 8 bases between the two germline ends. Using its own MiXCR run on the 5' RACE reads, TCRdb lists one record per CDR3 protein. The sample yields around 1.7 million distinct CDR3 sequences, under 35% seen once. This TCR derives from a newborn girl in good health. The V and J genes are TRBV12-3 or TRBV12-4 and TRBJ2-7; no definite D call. Specimen: cord blood. The CDR3: CASSFSSPYEQYF. The CDR3 DNA reads TGTGCCAGCAGTTTTTCGTCCCCCTACGAGCAGTACTTC.